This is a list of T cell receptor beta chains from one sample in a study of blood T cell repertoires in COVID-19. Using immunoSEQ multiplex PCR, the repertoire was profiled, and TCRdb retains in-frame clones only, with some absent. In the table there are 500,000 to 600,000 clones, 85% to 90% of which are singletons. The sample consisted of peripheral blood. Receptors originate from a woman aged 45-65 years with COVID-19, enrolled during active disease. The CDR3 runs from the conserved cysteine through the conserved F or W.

CDR3aa: CASSLSGLTYGYTF
v_gene: TRBV5-4

CDR3aa: CASSFTSDRATGELFF
v_gene: TRBV5-1

CDR3aa: CSVLGLEIEAFF
v_gene: TRBV29-1

CDR3aa: CASSWDSYGYTF
v_gene: TRBV6-5

CDR3aa: CASSDTGRGFEQYF
v_gene: TRBV25-1

CDR3aa: CASRRGTLDGYGYTF
v_gene: TRBV6-5

CDR3aa: CASSQDRRSPGNTIYF
v_gene: TRBV3-1/TRBV3-2

CDR3aa: CASSLRDRVGYGYTF
v_gene: TRBV28

CDR3aa: CASSPQTSLGEQFF
v_gene: TRBV11-2

CDR3aa: CASSSGRGGLYNEQFF
v_gene: TRBV7-8

CDR3aa: CASRRLAGGLNEQFF
v_gene: TRBV4-1

CDR3aa: CASSFWDRGTLGYTF
v_gene: TRBV3-1/TRBV3-2

CDR3aa: CAISTDRGYGYTF
v_gene: TRBV10-3

CDR3aa: CASRLAEDTGELFF
v_gene: TRBV10-1

CDR3aa: CASSHLTGSGGNTIYF
v_gene: TRBV14

CDR3aa: CASSEQGTHRTYEQYF
v_gene: TRBV6-1

CDR3aa: CASSFLGADYGYTF
v_gene: TRBV28

CDR3aa: CASSGGNRGRGAFF
v_gene: TRBV5-4

CDR3aa: CASSIDSADEQFF
v_gene: TRBV19

CDR3aa: CSVVLSATNEKLFF
v_gene: TRBV29-1

CDR3aa: CASSRGQAVLGYTF
v_gene: TRBV6-5

CDR3aa: CASSRLDGGVGDEQFF
v_gene: TRBV7-8

CDR3aa: CSASTVDGYTF
v_gene: TRBV20-1

CDR3aa: CASSPPLGGNTEAFF
v_gene: TRBV7-7

CDR3aa: CAWSRPLYGYTF
v_gene: TRBV30

CDR3aa: CASRTGHSPEKLFF
v_gene: TRBV19

CDR3aa: CASSPRMGANVLTF
v_gene: TRBV9

CDR3aa: CASSFAGGNTIYF
v_gene: TRBV5-4

CDR3aa: CASSPDRSYEQYF
v_gene: TRBV2

CDR3aa: CASSLRDRGGEQYF
v_gene: TRBV27

CDR3aa: CASTSGQKNTEAFF
v_gene: TRBV27

CDR3aa: CASLGQRYEQYF
v_gene: TRBV2

CDR3aa: CASSLVGTGREAFF
v_gene: TRBV11-2

CDR3aa: CASSPDRDTEAFF
v_gene: TRBV6-5

CDR3aa: CASFSRESFNYGYTF
v_gene: TRBV2

CDR3aa: CASSLGQYNEQFF
v_gene: TRBV5-1

CDR3aa: CASSTALQETQYF
v_gene: TRBV5-4

CDR3aa: CASSTPGRGNYGYTF
v_gene: TRBV19

CDR3aa: CASSQGRSTEAFF
v_gene: TRBV28

CDR3aa: CAISGGGTQIYEQYF
v_gene: TRBV10-3

CDR3aa: CASSLNGGGRYEQYF
v_gene: TRBV27